This TCR beta chain stems from a study of cytomegalovirus exposure and HLA in healthy donors. Study-wide results and caveats: The sole available immune exposure information was CMV serostatus. Listed as cytomegalovirus-associated were roughly 180 TCR beta chains.

A remark on this clone: Its antigen is not identified.

The PCR had 60 Vbeta and 13 Jbeta primers. Profiling relied on immunoSEQ multiplex PCR, and the TCRdb table lists in-frame clones only, not all of them. The sample yields about 180,000 clones, about 80% seen once. CDR3 length equals 15 residues. With 0 bases removed from V and 3 bases from J, the gap between germline ends came to 9 bases. The germline CDR1 and CDR2 sequences are SGHTA and FQGNSA. The chain has TRBV7-2 and TRBJ1-5; D is undetermined. Specimen: PBMCs. This receptor was identified in a man in his late teens or twenties in good health and CMV-seronegative. The CDR3 protein is CASSLASGYNQPQHF. CDR3 bases: TGTGCCAGCAGCTTAGCGTCGGGGTACAATCAGCCCCAGCATTTT.